Each of the 18 T cell receptor beta chains below was sequenced from the same sample in a study of blood T cell repertoires in COVID-19. TCRdb's table, derived via immunoSEQ multiplex PCR, lists solely in-frame clones and lacks some. The sample has 90,000 to 130,000 clones; 60% to 85% are singletons. What was sequenced was peripheral blood. The source is a woman between 40 and 50 years old with acute or convalescent COVID-19.

The V and J genes are TRBV6-2 or TRBV6-3 and TRBJ2-7; 13 bases are a match to TRBD2. After removal of 6 bases from V and 2 bases from J, the junction contained 7 bases not matched to a gene. This CDR3 region has 16 residues. Looked up from germline, CDR1 is MNHEY and CDR2 is SVGEGT. CDR3 nucleotides: TGTGCCAGCAGCTCCATCGGACTAGCGGGGGCCTACGAGCAGTACTTC. Encoded protein: CASSSIGLAGAYEQYF.

The chain employs TRBV29-1 and TRBJ2-5; TRBD2 aligns across 7 bases. Germline assignment: CDR1 SQVTM and CDR2 ANQGSEA. V lost 3 bases and J lost 2; bases outside the gene matches: 6. This CDR3 spans 14 amino acids. The CDR3 DNA reads as TGCAGCGTTGACGGGGGGAGCACACAAGAGACCCAGTACTTC. Translating it yields CSVDGGSTQETQYF. The variable domain in full, with the rest retrieved from reference TRBV29-1 and TRBJ2-5, is SAVISQKPSRDICQRGTSLTIQCQVDSQVTMMFWYRQQPGQSLTLIATANQGSEATYESGFVIDKFPISRPNLTFSTLTVSNMSPEDSSIYLCSVDGGSTQETQYFGPGTRLLVL.

This clone has only a few counts. The CDR3 protein is CATRLGGAFYEQYF. In DNA, the CDR3 is TGTGCCACTAGGTTGGGAGGGGCGTTCTACGAGCAGTACTTC. The chain combines TRBV15 with TRBJ2-7; 7 bases line up with TRBD2. This CDR3 has 14 residues. CDR1 is LNHNV and CDR2 is YYDKDF in the germline V gene (reference sequence). With 9 bases clipped from V and 3 bases from J, the junction kept 11 bases outside the gene matches. Together with reference TRBV15 and TRBJ2-7, the CDR3 gives the full variable domain: DAMVIQNPRYQVTQFGKPVTLSCSQTLNHNVMYWYQQKSSQAPKLLFHYYDKDFNNEADTPDNFQSRRPNTSFCFLDIRSPGLGDTAMYLCATRLGGAFYEQYFGPGTRLTVT.

CDR3 loop: CATSRGGPNTEAFF. DNA of the CDR3: TGTGCCACCAGCAGAGGAGGGCCGAACACTGAAGCTTTCTTT. The gene calls are TRBV15 and TRBJ1-1; no definite D call. V lost 1 base and J lost 1, with 7 bases in between. The CDR3 length is 14 residues. The germline V gene has CDR1 LNHNV and CDR2 YYDKDF (reference sequence).

The chain joins TRBV7-8 to TRBJ1-1; 7 bases map to TRBD1. This CDR3 spans 13 amino acids. The trim removed 8 bases at V and 3 bases at J, leaving 6 bases unmatched. Germline CDR1 SGHVS, CDR2 FQNEAQ. The CDR3 DNA follows: TGTGCCAGCGGATCCCAGGGGGACACTGAAGCTTTCTTT. This codes for CASGSQGDTEAFF. The variable domain in full, with the rest retrieved from reference TRBV7-8 and TRBJ1-1, is GAGVSQSPRYKVAKRGQDVALRCDPISGHVSLFWYQQALGQGPEFLTYFQNEAQLDKSGLPSDRFFAERPEGSVSTLKIQRTQQEDSAVYLCASGSQGDTEAFFGQGTRLTVV.

This chain uses TRBV4-1 with TRBJ1-2; 8 bases match TRBD1. CDR3 length: 18 residues. Trimming at V came to 4 bases and at J to 6 bases, leaving 19 bases not matched to a gene. CDR1 and CDR2 (germline): MGHRA, YSYEKL. Written as DNA, the CDR3 is TGCGCCAGCAGCCTCTCCGGGACAGGCAATCTTGGGACCAATGGCTACACCTTC. Protein sequence: CASSLSGTGNLGTNGYTF.

V is TRBV7-9 and J is TRBJ1-2; 11 bases line up with TRBD1. With 5 bases clipped from V and 5 bases from J, the junction kept 10 bases outside the gene matches. The CDR3 runs to 16 residues. Per the germline V gene, CDR1 is SEHNR and CDR2 is FQNEAQ (reference sequence). CDR3 nucleotides: TGTGCCAGCAGCCGAGAAACCGGGACAGGGGGTTATGGCTACACCTTC. This codes for CASSRETGTGGYGYTF.

This clone was detected only a few times. J is TRBJ1-2 and V is TRBV5-4; a weak D match, TRBD1 (5 bases). CDR1 and CDR2 (germline): SGHNT, YYREEE (reference sequence). Trimming took off 0 bases at V and 5 bases at J, with 11 bases between the two ends. The CDR3 contains 14 residues. In DNA, the CDR3 is TGTGCCAGCAGCTTGGATGGAGGGGATTATGGCTACACCTTC. Its protein product is CASSLDGGDYGYTF.

The chain couples TRBV7-3 to TRBJ2-1; 8 nucleotides agree with TRBD2. With 5 bases clipped from V and 9 bases from J, the junction kept 6 bases outside the gene matches. The CDR3 is 13 residues long. CDR1 and CDR2 (germline): SGHTA, FQGTGA. The DNA of the CDR3 is TGTGCCAGCAGCCCCCCGGGAGGGACTGAGCAGTTCTTC. Translating gives CASSPPGGTEQFF.

The chain couples TRBV18 to TRBJ1-1; D is unclear. The V and J ends lost 3 bases and 5 bases respectively, with 16 bases between them. The V gene's germline CDR1 is KGHSH and CDR2 LQKENI. The CDR3 contains 15 residues. CDR3 loop: CASSPPGSLRTEAFF. Here the CDR3 DNA reads TGTGCCAGCTCACCCCCCGGCTCCCTGCGGACTGAAGCTTTCTTT. The whole variable domain, remainder taken from reference TRBV18 and TRBJ1-1, is NAGVMQNPRHLVRRRGQEARLRCSPMKGHSHVYWYRQLPEEGLKFMVYLQKENIIDESGMPKERFSAEFPKEGPSILRIQQVVRGDSAAYFCASSPPGSLRTEAFFGQGTRLTVV.

V and J are TRBV18 and TRBJ2-2, with a possible D match to TRBD2 (7 bases). V gave up 3 bases and J gave up 2 bases, with 16 bases separating them. The CDR3 covers 17 residues. From germline, CDR1 is KGHSH and CDR2 LQKENI. CDR3 protein: CASSPPLGGGNTGELFF. DNA for the CDR3: TGTGCCAGCTCACCCCCTCTAGGGGGGGGCAACACCGGGGAGCTGTTTTTT.

This clone was observed a handful of times. The chain joins TRBV13 to TRBJ1-1, with TRBD1 as a possible D gene (6 bases). The CDR3 has 15 amino acids. V was shortened by 2 bases and J by 4 bases, with 14 bases between the two germline ends. Looked up from germline, CDR1 is PRHDT and CDR2 is FYEKMQ (reference sequence). CDR3 loop: CASSLWGRGSTEAFF. DNA of the CDR3: TGTGCCAGCAGCTTATGGGGCAGGGGCAGCACTGAAGCTTTCTTT.

The CDR3 spells CASSLVGGVDEQYF. The CDR3 nucleotides read TGTGCCAGCAGCTTGGTTGGAGGGGTTGACGAGCAGTACTTC. The chain combines TRBV5-6 with TRBJ2-7; perhaps TRBD2 as D (6 bases). Germline CDR1 SGHDT, CDR2 YYEEEE. This CDR3 has 14 amino acids. V shed 0 bases and J shed 5 bases, with 12 bases lying between them.

The chain is built from TRBV28 and TRBJ1-2, with D maybe TRBD1 (5 bases). V dropped 1 base and J dropped 2 bases, with 11 bases sitting between them. Per the germline V gene, CDR1 is MDHEN and CDR2 is SYDVKM. There are 15 residues in the CDR3. CDR3 sequence: CASSLFKRGNYGYTF. The DNA for the CDR3 is TGTGCCAGCAGTTTATTCAAACGGGGGAACTATGGCTACACCTTC.

CDR3 DNA sequence: TGTGCCAGCAGCCCACGGGGGGGTACCTCCTACAATGAGCAGTTCTTC. This translates into CASSPRGGTSYNEQFF. The rearrangement links TRBV7-3 to TRBJ2-1; 8 nucleotides agree with TRBD2. CDR1 and CDR2 from the germline V gene are SGHTA and FQGTGA. This CDR3 is 16 amino acids long. The V segment lost 5 bases and the J segment 0 bases; nucleotides outside the gene matches: 6.

The chain employs TRBV7-9 and TRBJ2-1, with 10 bases lining up with TRBD2. The CDR3 is 16 residues long. CDR1 and CDR2 (germline): SEHNR, FQNEAQ (reference sequence). V shed 4 bases and J 10 bases; nucleotides not matched to a gene: 13. The CDR3 coding sequence is TGTGCCAGCAGCTCCGCTAGCGGGGGTCCCGTTGGGGAGCAGTTCTTC. As protein: CASSSASGGPVGEQFF.

The rearrangement links TRBV28 to TRBJ1-5; 9 bases are a match to TRBD1. This CDR3 comprises 16 residues. Germline trimming cut 5 bases from V and 4 bases from J; bases unmatched to any gene: 9. Germline CDR1 reads MDHEN; CDR2 reads SYDVKM. This CDR3 is CASSIQTGGENQPQHF. Written as DNA, the CDR3 is TGTGCCAGCAGTATACAGACAGGGGGTGAAAATCAGCCCCAGCATTTT.

The chain combines TRBV7-7 with TRBJ2-3; 12 bases map to TRBD2. CDR3 size: 17 residues. With 8 bases clipped from V and 1 base from J, the junction kept 10 bases outside the gene matches. Germline loops: CDR1 SSHAT, CDR2 FNYEAQ (reference sequence). For the CDR3, the DNA is TGTGCCAGCTCACGGCTAGCGGGGGGGCCAGGCACAGATACGCAGTATTTT. Translating it yields CASSRLAGGPGTDTQYF.